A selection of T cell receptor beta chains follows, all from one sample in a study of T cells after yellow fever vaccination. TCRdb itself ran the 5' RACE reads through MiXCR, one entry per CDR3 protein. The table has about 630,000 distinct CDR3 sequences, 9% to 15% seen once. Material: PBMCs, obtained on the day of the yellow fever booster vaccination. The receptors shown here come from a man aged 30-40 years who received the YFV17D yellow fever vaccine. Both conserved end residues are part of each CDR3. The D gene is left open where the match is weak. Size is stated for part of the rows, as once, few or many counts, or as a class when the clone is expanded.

cdr3_nt: TGTGCCAGCAGCCGACAGGGGGTGATAACGGATACGCAGTATTTT
cdr3_aa: CASSRQGVITDTQYF
v_call: TRBV11-2
clone_size: many
d_call: TRBD1
j_call: TRBJ2-3

cdr3_nt: TGCAGTGCTGGAATTGTAGCCAAAAACATTCAGTACTTC
cdr3_aa: CSAGIVAKNIQYF
v_call: TRBV20-1
clone_size: few
d_call: NA
j_call: TRBJ2-4

cdr3_nt: TGTGCCATCGACAGTGGGAGGAGGGTTGCAGATACGCAGTATTTT
cdr3_aa: CAIDSGRRVADTQYF
v_call: TRBV10-3
clone_size: NA
d_call: NA
j_call: TRBJ2-3

cdr3_nt: TGTGCCAGCAGCCCTTTTTCGGAGACGAGCACAGATACGCAGTATTTT
cdr3_aa: CASSPFSETSTDTQYF
v_call: TRBV7-9
clone_size: few
d_call: NA
j_call: TRBJ2-3

cdr3_nt: TGCAGTGCCGCCCGTCGGGGGGCGGGAGAGCAGTACTTC
cdr3_aa: CSAARRGAGEQYF
v_call: TRBV20-1
clone_size: NA
d_call: NA
j_call: TRBJ2-7

cdr3_nt: TGTGCCAGCAGTTACTCGTCCCTAGCGGAAAAGCAGTACTTC
cdr3_aa: CASSYSSLAEKQYF
v_call: TRBV6-2/TRBV6-3
clone_size: NA
d_call: TRBD2
j_call: TRBJ2-7

cdr3_nt: TGTGCCAGCAGTTACCCAAAGACGGGCGGGTACGAGCAGTACTTC
cdr3_aa: CASSYPKTGGYEQYF
v_call: TRBV6-5
clone_size: NA
d_call: NA
j_call: TRBJ2-7

cdr3_nt: TGTGCCAGCAGCTCTGGAGGGAACACCGGGGAGCTGTTTTTT
cdr3_aa: CASSSGGNTGELFF
v_call: TRBV7-2
clone_size: many
d_call: NA
j_call: TRBJ2-2

cdr3_nt: TGTGCCAGCAGCTTGGGGGCTTCCTACAATGAGCAGTTCTTC
cdr3_aa: CASSLGASYNEQFF
v_call: TRBV5-8
clone_size: few
d_call: NA
j_call: TRBJ2-1

cdr3_nt: TGTGCCAGCAGTTATTCGAGGGTCGAAGAGCAGTACTTC
cdr3_aa: CASSYSRVEEQYF
v_call: TRBV6-6
clone_size: NA
d_call: NA
j_call: TRBJ2-7

cdr3_nt: TGTGCCACCAGTGATCACCAGGGGACTGAAGCTTTCTTT
cdr3_aa: CATSDHQGTEAFF
v_call: TRBV24-1
clone_size: NA
d_call: NA
j_call: TRBJ1-1

cdr3_nt: TGTGCCAGGGGAAGTGTGGAGACCCAGTACTTC
cdr3_aa: CARGSVETQYF
v_call: TRBV27
clone_size: NA
d_call: NA
j_call: TRBJ2-5

cdr3_nt: TGCAGTGCTACTCACGGGGCGTTAGGGGAGCTGTTTTTT
cdr3_aa: CSATHGALGELFF
v_call: TRBV20-1
clone_size: once
d_call: NA
j_call: TRBJ2-2

cdr3_nt: TGTGCCTGGAACCATCCGGATAATGGAAACACCATATATTTT
cdr3_aa: CAWNHPDNGNTIYF
v_call: TRBV30
clone_size: few
d_call: NA
j_call: TRBJ1-3

cdr3_nt: TGCGCCAGCAGCCAAGGACCAGTAGGGACCCAGTACTTC
cdr3_aa: CASSQGPVGTQYF
v_call: TRBV4-3
clone_size: few
d_call: NA
j_call: TRBJ2-5

cdr3_nt: TGTGCCAGCAGCATCGAGTACACAGATACGCAGTATTTT
cdr3_aa: CASSIEYTDTQYF
v_call: TRBV7-2
clone_size: few
d_call: NA
j_call: TRBJ2-3

cdr3_nt: TGTGCCAGCAACCCAGCTAACTATGGCTACACCTTC
cdr3_aa: CASNPANYGYTF
v_call: TRBV2
clone_size: NA
d_call: NA
j_call: TRBJ1-2

cdr3_nt: TGTGCCAGCAGCCGGGCGGACCAAGAGACCCAGTACTTC
cdr3_aa: CASSRADQETQYF
v_call: TRBV3-1
clone_size: NA
d_call: NA
j_call: TRBJ2-5

cdr3_nt: TGTGCCAGCTCACCACCAGGGGAGAATGAGCAGTTCTTC
cdr3_aa: CASSPPGENEQFF
v_call: TRBV18
clone_size: NA
d_call: NA
j_call: TRBJ2-1

cdr3_nt: TGTGCCAGTAGTATGGCGTTTGCTGAACTGTTTTTT
cdr3_aa: CASSMAFAELFF
v_call: TRBV19
clone_size: NA
d_call: NA
j_call: TRBJ1-4

cdr3_nt: TGCGCCAGCAGGGTAGGTTCAAGCTACGAGCAGTACTTC
cdr3_aa: CASRVGSSYEQYF
v_call: TRBV5-1
clone_size: NA
d_call: NA
j_call: TRBJ2-7

cdr3_nt: TGTGCCAGCACCCGGACTAGCGGTTCTACCTACGAGCAGTACTTC
cdr3_aa: CASTRTSGSTYEQYF
v_call: TRBV3-1
clone_size: NA
d_call: TRBD2
j_call: TRBJ2-7

cdr3_nt: TGTGCCAGCGGAACTACACGGGGCTACGAGCAGTACTTC
cdr3_aa: CASGTTRGYEQYF
v_call: TRBV19
clone_size: few
d_call: NA
j_call: TRBJ2-7

cdr3_nt: TGCAGTGCTAGAGGGACAGGGCTGGTTGGCTACACCTTC
cdr3_aa: CSARGTGLVGYTF
v_call: TRBV20-1
clone_size: many
d_call: TRBD1
j_call: TRBJ1-2

cdr3_nt: TGTGCCAGCTCAGCCGGGGAGACCCAGTACTTC
cdr3_aa: CASSAGETQYF
v_call: TRBV18
clone_size: many
d_call: NA
j_call: TRBJ2-5

cdr3_nt: TGTGCCAGCAGCTACACGGGAGAGGAGACCCAGTACTTC
cdr3_aa: CASSYTGEETQYF
v_call: TRBV7-3
clone_size: few
d_call: NA
j_call: TRBJ2-5

cdr3_nt: TGTGCCAGCAGCATAGGACAGGGAGGCTATGGCTACACCTTC
cdr3_aa: CASSIGQGGYGYTF
v_call: TRBV5-4
clone_size: few
d_call: TRBD1
j_call: TRBJ1-2